The 20 T cell receptor beta chains reported below all come from one sample, sequenced in a study of shared clonotypes between healthy human individuals. Sequenced by immunoSEQ multiplex PCR; TCRdb stores in-frame clones only, minus some. Among over 1.5 million clones, 95% to 99% were seen once, and the ten largest hold roughly 0.42%. Sample: naive CD4+ T cells sorted from blood. The subset denotes: CD45RA+ positively selected. The origin of the receptors is a man aged 25-45 years in good health.

The chain employs TRBV13 and TRBJ2-3; D might be TRBD1 or TRBD2, each matching 5 bases. V shed 2 bases and J shed 2 bases, with 26 bases lying between them. This CDR3 is 20 amino acids long. The germline CDR1 and CDR2 sequences are PRHDT and FYEKMQ (reference sequence). CDR3 in DNA: TGTGCCAGCAGCTTAATTGTCGGTGGGGCCAGCGAAGGACTCACAGATACGCAGTATTTT. This sequence encodes CASSLIVGGASEGLTDTQYF. Looking up the rest from reference TRBV13 and TRBJ2-3 gives the full variable domain: AAGVIQSPRHLIKEKRETATLKCYPIPRHDTVYWYQQGPGQDPQFLISFYEKMQSDKGSIPDRFSAQQFSDYHSELNMSSLELGDSALYFCASSLIVGGASEGLTDTQYFGPGTRLTVL.

CDR3 residues: CASSASGTGDGYTF. The CDR3, as DNA: TGTGCCAGCAGCGCCTCCGGGACAGGGGACGGCTACACCTTC. This chain links TRBV9 with TRBJ1-2; 10 nucleotides agree with TRBD1. The CDR3 has 14 residues. After removal of 3 bases from V and 8 bases from J, the junction contained 7 bases not matched to a gene. CDR1 SGDLS and CDR2 YYNGEE come from the germline V gene.

The V and J genes are TRBV11-1 and TRBJ2-3, with a tentative D call TRBD1 (7 bases). The germline CDR1 and CDR2 sequences are SGHAT and FQDESV (reference sequence). V gave up 1 base and J gave up 3 bases, with 17 bases separating them. This CDR3 spans 17 amino acids. The CDR3 nucleotides read TGTGCCAGCAGCTTAGACGGCAGGGGGGTTGATACAGATACGCAGTATTTT. This codes for CASSLDGRGVDTDTQYF.

This chain links TRBV28 with TRBJ1-3; D is uncertain. V was cut by 3 bases and J by 4 bases, with 10 bases left in between. The CDR3 is made up of 14 amino acids. Germline-derived CDR1 and CDR2 are MDHEN and SYDVKM. CDR3 nucleotides: TGTGCCAGCAGTTTGCCCAGTATGGGAAACACCATATATTTT. It codes for CASSLPSMGNTIYF.

The chain has TRBV9 and TRBJ2-1; D perhaps matches TRBD1 (5 bases). The V and J ends lost 1 base and 9 bases respectively, with 14 bases between them. Germline CDR1 is SGDLS and CDR2 is YYNGEE. This CDR3 is built from 14 residues. CDR3 residues: CASSVTGYGGEQFF. The CDR3 bases are TGTGCCAGCAGCGTAACAGGCTACGGTGGTGAGCAGTTCTTC.

The chain joins TRBV4-3 to TRBJ2-4; a weak D match, TRBD2 (5 bases). V lost 0 bases and J lost 6, with 9 bases in between. Per the germline V gene, CDR1 is LGHNA and CDR2 is YSLEER. The CDR3 is 14 amino acids. The CDR3 nucleotides are TGCGCCAGCAGCCAAGAGTTGGACTTAAACATTCAGTACTTC. It specifies CASSQELDLNIQYF.

The chain couples TRBV5-1 to TRBJ2-7; 9 bases fit TRBD2. Germline V gene data show CDR1 as SGHRS and CDR2 as YFSETQ. The CDR3 contains 18 residues. Trimming cost V 7 bases and J 7 bases; bases outside gene matches: 24. This chain's CDR3 is CASAGPHHTRNSGREQYF. The DNA for the CDR3 is TGCGCCAGCGCGGGCCCACACCACACTCGGAATAGCGGGAGAGAGCAGTACTTC. The full variable domain, with the rest looked up from reference TRBV5-1 and TRBJ2-7, is KAGVTQTPRYLIKTRGQQVTLSCSPISGHRSVSWYQQTPGQGLQFLFEYFSETQRNKGNFPGRFSGRQFSNSRSEMNVSTLELGDSALYLCASAGPHHTRNSGREQYFGPGTRLTVT.

The gene calls are TRBV11-2 and TRBJ1-4, with D perhaps TRBD1 (6 bases). This CDR3 comprises 16 residues. Germline V gene lookup returns CDR1 SGHAT and CDR2 FQNNGV. Trimming took off 4 bases at V and 1 base at J, with 13 bases between the two ends. CDR3 DNA sequence: TGTGCCAGCAGCTCCTTGCTACAGGGAACTAATGAAAAACTGTTTTTT. Amino acids: CASSSLLQGTNEKLFF. Based on the CDR3 plus reference TRBV11-2 and TRBJ1-4, the full variable domain is EAGVAQSPRYKIIEKRQSVAFWCNPISGHATLYWYQQILGQGPKLLIQFQNNGVVDDSQLPKDRFSAERLKGVDSTLKIQPAKLEDSAVYLCASSSLLQGTNEKLFFGSGTQLSVL.

The rearrangement joins TRBV7-9 to TRBJ2-1, with 8 bases fitting TRBD2. CDR3 length: 16 residues. CDR1 is SEHNR and CDR2 is FQNEAQ in the germline V gene (reference sequence). Unmatched junction bases numbered 11, after V lost 3 bases and J lost 7 bases. CDR3 bases: TGTGCCAGCAGCTTGATTTCCGGGACTAGTGGGAATGAGCAGTTCTTC. It codes for CASSLISGTSGNEQFF. The full variable domain, completed using reference TRBV7-9 and TRBJ2-1, is DTGVSQNPRHKITKRGQNVTFRCDPISEHNRLYWYRQTLGQGPEFLTYFQNEAQLEKSRLLSDRFSAERPKGSFSTLEIQRTEQGDSAMYLCASSLISGTSGNEQFFGPGTRLTVL.

The chain uses TRBV28 and TRBJ2-7, with 8 bases matching TRBD2. Trimming removed 2 bases from V and 5 bases from J; junction bases left unmatched: 11. CDR1 is MDHEN and CDR2 is SYDVKM in the germline V gene. This CDR3 has 16 amino acids. CDR3 coding DNA: TGTGCCAGCAGTTTACGCCGACTAGCGTTGCGAAACGAGCAGTACTTC. This codes for CASSLRRLALRNEQYF.

This chain connects TRBV6-1 to TRBJ1-5, with a weak D call TRBD1 (6 bases). Germline assignment: CDR1 MNHNS and CDR2 SASEGT. Trimming cost V 2 bases and J 5 bases, with 10 bases left between them. This CDR3 is built from 14 residues. The CDR3 bases are TGTGCCAGCAGTGAATATCCAGGGGATCAGCCCCAGCATTTT. Protein: CASSEYPGDQPQHF.

The rearrangement links TRBV27 to TRBJ1-5; D is unclear. This CDR3 is 13 amino acids long. CDR1 and CDR2 from the germline V gene are MNHEY and SMNVEV (reference sequence). Trimming left V 2 bases short and J 3 bases short, with 5 bases between. The CDR3 sequence is CASSLRANQPQHF. In DNA, the CDR3 is TGTGCCAGCAGTTTAAGGGCCAATCAGCCCCAGCATTTT.

This chain links TRBV5-1 with TRBJ1-1; D unresolved. Germline V CDR1 and CDR2: SGHRS, YFSETQ. CDR3 length: 12 residues. Trimming removed 0 bases at V and 6 bases at J, with 6 bases between. DNA for the CDR3: TGCGCCAGCAGCTTGGGGAGCCCTGAAGCTTTCTTT. It is translated as CASSLGSPEAFF.

V usage is TRBV5-1 and J usage is TRBJ2-7; D is possibly TRBD2 (5 bases). Germline V gives CDR1 SGHRS, CDR2 YFSETQ. Trimming removed 1 base from V and 6 bases from J, with 14 bases in between. The CDR3 runs 14 residues. CDR3 amino acids: CASSLPLGESEQYF. In nucleotides, the CDR3 is TGCGCCAGCAGCTTGCCATTGGGAGAGAGCGAGCAGTACTTC. The complete variable domain, with remaining parts taken from reference TRBV5-1 and TRBJ2-7, reads KAGVTQTPRYLIKTRGQQVTLSCSPISGHRSVSWYQQTPGQGLQFLFEYFSETQRNKGNFPGRFSGRQFSNSRSEMNVSTLELGDSALYLCASSLPLGESEQYFGPGTRLTVT.

This sequence joins TRBV5-1 and TRBJ1-2, with D perhaps TRBD1 (6 bases). Trimming pared 0 bases from V and 6 bases from J, leaving 12 bases between. This CDR3 spans 14 amino acids. Germline V gives CDR1 SGHRS, CDR2 YFSETQ. The CDR3 region has the DNA TGCGCCAGCAGCTTGGACAGGGCGTGGGATGGCTACACCTTC. It codes for CASSLDRAWDGYTF.

The rearrangement uses TRBV5-6 and TRBJ2-2, with 9 bases that match TRBD2. V shed 5 bases, J shed 4 bases, and the junction held 3 bases outside the gene matches. In germline, CDR1 is SGHDT, CDR2 YYEEEE. This CDR3 comprises 14 residues. The CDR3 is CASRLAGRTGELFF. The DNA for the CDR3 is TGTGCCAGCAGACTAGCGGGCCGCACCGGGGAGCTGTTTTTT.

This clone appeared once. This sequence joins TRBV6-1 and TRBJ2-7; D call uncertain. Per germline, CDR1 MNHNS and CDR2 SASEGT. The CDR3 extends over 11 amino acids. V dropped 1 base and J dropped 13 bases, with 11 bases sitting between them. The CDR3 here is CASSEVPSVYF. The CDR3 DNA is TGTGCCAGCAGTGAAGTTCCATCAGTCTACTTC.

The rearrangement links TRBV9 to TRBJ2-2; D uncertain. V was clipped by 0 bases and J by 2 bases, with 11 bases between them. The length of the CDR3 is 16 residues. Germline V CDR1 and CDR2: SGDLS, YYNGEE. CDR3 nucleotides: TGTGCCAGCAGCGTAGGGCAGGCCCCAAACACCGGGGAGCTGTTTTTT. Encoded protein: CASSVGQAPNTGELFF.

The gene calls are TRBV5-1 and TRBJ2-3; 14 positions match TRBD2. V was clipped by 4 bases and J by 4 bases; unmatched bases: 8. The CDR3 is 17 residues long. CDR1 and CDR2 (germline): SGHRS, YFSETQ. The CDR3 nucleotides are TGCGCCAGCAGCCGGGGGACTAGCGGGAGTGGAGCAGATACGCAGTATTTT. Amino acid sequence: CASSRGTSGSGADTQYF.

This chain uses TRBV2 with TRBJ2-5, with D hard to call. CDR1 is SNHLY and CDR2 is FYNNEI in the germline V gene. This CDR3 is built from 13 residues. V was shortened by 2 bases and J by 5 bases, with 9 bases between the two germline ends. The CDR3 spells CASSERLKETQYF. As DNA, the CDR3 is TGTGCCAGCAGTGAAAGGCTGAAGGAGACCCAGTACTTC.